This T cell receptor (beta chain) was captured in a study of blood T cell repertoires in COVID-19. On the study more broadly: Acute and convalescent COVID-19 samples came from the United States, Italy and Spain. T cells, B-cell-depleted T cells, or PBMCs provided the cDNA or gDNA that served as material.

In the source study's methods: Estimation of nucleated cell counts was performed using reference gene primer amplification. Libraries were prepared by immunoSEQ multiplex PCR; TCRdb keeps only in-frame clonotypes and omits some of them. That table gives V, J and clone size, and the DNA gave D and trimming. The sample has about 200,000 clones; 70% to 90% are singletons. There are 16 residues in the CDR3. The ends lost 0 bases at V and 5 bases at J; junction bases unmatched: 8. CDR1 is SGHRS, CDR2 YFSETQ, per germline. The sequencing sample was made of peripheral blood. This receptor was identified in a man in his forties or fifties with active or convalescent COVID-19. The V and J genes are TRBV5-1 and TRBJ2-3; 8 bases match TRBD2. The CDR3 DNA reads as TGCGCCAGCAGCTTGGACGGGGGGGCCGGTCTAGATACGCAGTATTTT. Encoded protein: CASSLDGGAGLDTQYF.